Listed below are T cell receptor beta chains from one sample, sequenced in a study of T-cell memory formation after mild COVID-19. TCRdb redid the calling of the 5' RACE reads with MiXCR, one entry per CDR3 protein. The sample has 500,000 to 650,000 distinct CDR3 sequences; 20% to 25% are singletons. Sequenced: PBMCs or a T cell subset sorted from them (not recorded which). Every receptor here comes from an adult woman who had mild COVID-19 (a few samples of this study predate the infection). Cell type and time point are not known. The CDR3 runs from the conserved cysteine through the conserved F or W. D genes are given only for firm matches. Some rows have no size entry. The others give once, few or many, or a class for an expanded clone.

v_call	clone_size	d_call	j_call	cdr3_aa	cdr3_nt
TRBV7-9	NA	NA	TRBJ2-3	CASSQAAEDTQYF	TGTGCCAGCAGCCAAGCCGCCGAGGATACGCAGTATTTT
TRBV7-2	NA	TRBD1	TRBJ2-5	CASSWTGEETQYF	TGTGCCAGCAGCTGGACAGGGGAGGAGACCCAGTACTTC
TRBV18	few	NA	TRBJ2-1	CASSPSGTRGPNEQFF	TGTGCCAGCTCACCTTCCGGGACCCGGGGACCTAATGAGCAGTTCTTC
TRBV24-1	NA	TRBD2	TRBJ2-3	CATSVGFGGFNTDTQYF	TGTGCCACCAGTGTTGGTTTCGGGGGGTTTAACACAGATACGCAGTATTTT
TRBV6-6	few	NA	TRBJ1-2	CASSGGDRTTWGYTF	TGTGCCAGCAGTGGGGGCGACAGGACTACATGGGGCTACACCTTC
TRBV7-2	NA	NA	TRBJ2-1	CASSSTDLGRGYNEQFF	TGTGCCAGCAGCTCCACTGACCTGGGGCGGGGCTACAATGAGCAGTTCTTC
TRBV29-1	few	NA	TRBJ2-1	CSAGWAVEQFF	TGCAGCGCTGGGTGGGCGGTCGAGCAGTTCTTC
TRBV5-1	NA	NA	TRBJ2-1	CASSLEDKGYNEQFF	TGCGCCAGCAGCTTGGAGGACAAGGGGTACAATGAGCAGTTCTTC
TRBV5-1	NA	TRBD1	TRBJ2-3	CASSSGTGLISSTDTQYF	TGCGCCAGCAGCTCGGGGACAGGGCTAATATCTAGCACAGATACGCAGTATTTT
TRBV20-1	few	NA	TRBJ2-3	CSARANSIGLDTQYF	TGCAGTGCGAGAGCGAATAGTATTGGTTTAGATACGCAGTATTTT
TRBV24-1	NA	TRBD2	TRBJ2-1	CATSVAGADNEQFF	TGTGCCACCAGTGTAGCGGGCGCGGACAATGAGCAGTTCTTC
TRBV12-3/TRBV12-4	NA	NA	TRBJ1-5	CASSFRYGLNQPQHF	TGTGCCAGCAGTTTTCGCTACGGGTTAAATCAGCCCCAGCATTTT
TRBV24-1	few	NA	TRBJ2-7	CATSEGSTRAYEQYF	TGTGCCACCAGTGAGGGCTCGACAAGAGCCTACGAGCAGTACTTC
TRBV6-2/TRBV6-3	NA	NA	TRBJ2-7	CASSSRLYEQYF	TGTGCCAGCAGTTCCCGCTTATACGAGCAGTACTTC
TRBV5-1	NA	NA	TRBJ1-2	CASSLNPQADGYTF	TGCGCCAGCAGCTTGAATCCCCAGGCGGATGGCTACACCTTC
TRBV20-1	few	NA	TRBJ1-6	CSARVGGSYNSPLHF	TGCAGTGCTAGAGTGGGGGGCTCCTATAATTCACCCCTCCACTTT
TRBV4-1	few	NA	TRBJ1-3	CASSQEQGSGNTIYF	TGCGCCAGCAGCCAAGAACAGGGCTCTGGAAACACCATATATTTT
TRBV6-5	few	NA	TRBJ1-6	CASSYRGGPLHF	TGTGCCAGCAGTTACAGGGGGGGACCCCTCCACTTT
TRBV29-1	few	NA	TRBJ1-1	CSAWTDVAFF	TGCAGCGCATGGACTGATGTAGCTTTCTTT
TRBV7-9	NA	TRBD1	TRBJ2-3	CASSYPDRGQDTQYF	TGTGCCAGCAGCTACCCGGACAGGGGGCAAGATACGCAGTATTTT
TRBV7-9	NA	NA	TRBJ2-7	CASSASGRKYEQYF	TGTGCCAGCAGCGCTTCGGGACGAAAATACGAGCAGTACTTC
TRBV5-8	few	NA	TRBJ2-3	CASYLDQYTQYF	TGTGCCTCCTACCTAGATCAATATACGCAGTATTTT
TRBV11-2	NA	NA	TRBJ2-1	CVVYREGEQFF	TGCGTAGTGTACAGGGAAGGTGAGCAGTTCTTC
TRBV12-3/TRBV12-4	NA	NA	TRBJ2-7	CASSPTQGKGQYF	TGTGCCAGCAGCCCTACCCAGGGGAAGGGGCAGTACTTC
TRBV2	NA	TRBD1	TRBJ2-1	CASHVQGNEQFF	TGTGCCAGCCACGTACAGGGGAATGAGCAGTTCTTC
TRBV12-3/TRBV12-4	many	NA	TRBJ2-2	CASSPGAGELFF	TGTGCCAGCAGTCCCGGGGCCGGGGAGCTGTTTTTT
TRBV2	NA	TRBD1	TRBJ1-5	CASDRQGYQPQHF	TGTGCCAGCGATAGACAGGGGTATCAGCCCCAGCATTTT
TRBV20-1	NA	NA	TRBJ1-1	CSAKVGAEAFF	TGCAGTGCTAAAGTGGGCGCTGAAGCTTTCTTT
TRBV12-3/TRBV12-4	few	NA	TRBJ1-5	CASNQGGQPQHF	TGTGCCAGCAATCAAGGGGGACAGCCCCAGCATTTT
TRBV12-3/TRBV12-4	few	NA	TRBJ1-1	CASSPPFISSEGNTEAFF	TGTGCCAGCAGTCCCCCCTTTATTAGTTCGGAGGGTAACACTGAAGCTTTCTTT
TRBV6-5	few	NA	TRBJ1-5	CASSYSRGSWPQHF	TGTGCCAGCAGTTACTCGAGGGGGAGTTGGCCCCAGCATTTT
TRBV5-1	NA	TRBD2	TRBJ2-3	CASTPGGSTDTQYF	TGCGCCAGCACCCCGGGGGGGAGCACAGATACGCAGTATTTT
TRBV20-1	few	NA	TRBJ2-1	CSARGQGGGGLTYNEQFF	TGCAGTGCTAGAGGCCAGGGAGGGGGAGGCCTAACCTACAATGAGCAGTTCTTC
TRBV6-2/TRBV6-3	few	NA	TRBJ1-5	CASSYPDGVTPQHF	TGTGCCAGCAGTTACCCGGACGGAGTCACGCCCCAGCATTTT
TRBV29-1	NA	NA	TRBJ2-7	CSVGPINQQYF	TGCAGCGTTGGGCCGATTAACCAGCAGTACTTC
TRBV2	few	NA	TRBJ2-5	CASSLTGKRRETQYF	TGTGCCAGCAGTCTAACAGGGAAACGGAGAGAGACCCAGTACTTC
TRBV7-9	NA	NA	TRBJ1-2	CASSPAITGSEGYTF	TGTGCCAGCAGCCCCGCCATCACAGGGTCAGAAGGCTACACCTTC
TRBV10-3	many	NA	TRBJ2-7	CAISEWGSYEQYF	TGTGCCATCAGTGAGTGGGGAAGCTACGAGCAGTACTTC
TRBV3-1	few	NA	TRBJ2-3	CASSRGLAGRRTDTQYF	TGTGCCAGCAGCCGAGGGCTGGCGGGGAGACGCACAGATACGCAGTATTTT
TRBV7-2	few	NA	TRBJ1-5	CASSLDGQVPQHF	TGTGCCAGCAGCTTAGATGGGCAAGTGCCCCAGCATTTT